This TCR beta chain was recovered during a study of CD8 T cells in ankylosing spondylitis. Notes on the study in general: Some of the motif variants had earlier been found in reactive arthritis patients' fluid and blood. Disease-linked clones, CD8+, were relatively rare in peripheral blood. Ankylosing spondylitis blood appeared to be characterized by a TCR beta motif of 8 or 9 highly homologous variants.

Losses at the gene ends were 4 bases for V and 6 bases for J; bases not matched to a gene: 15. CDR3 length: 17 amino acids. In germline, CDR1 is SGHRS, CDR2 YFSETQ. This clonotype was counted many times. The target antigen is unknown. Libraries for TCR beta were made by quantitative 5'-RACE with molecular barcodes. One entry per CDR3 protein, called by TCRdb with MiXCR from the 5' RACE reads. The sample lists 200,000 to 250,000 distinct CDR3 sequences, approximately 11% occurring once. Sequenced sample: blood, either unsorted or a sorted T cell fraction (not recorded which). This receptor was obtained from a male donor with ankylosing spondylitis or in good health (not recorded which). The chain recombines TRBV5-1 with TRBJ1-4; 7 nucleotides agree with TRBD1. The CDR3 region is CASSPGGGSVGDEKLFF. Written as DNA, the CDR3 is TGCGCCAGCAGCCCAGGGGGGGGATCTGTTGGTGATGAAAAACTGTTTTTT.